Listed here are 22 T cell receptor beta chains from one sample, sequenced in a study of blood T cells in healthy people across ages. PCR was performed a second time for about 7 to 12 cycles using a sample-barcoded 5' primer and a J-beta primer mix. Each CDR3 protein gets one entry after TCRdb re-called the 5' RACE reads with MiXCR. There are some 1.5 million distinct CDR3 sequences in the sample; roughly 28% occur only once, and more than 6% lies in the top ten. Sequenced input: blood. These receptors were collected from a woman aged 25 to 39 in good health.

This clonotype showed up many times. The DNA for the CDR3 is TGTGCTAGTGGTTTGGACTACAATGAGCAGTTCTTC. Protein product: CASGLDYNEQFF. The rearrangement joins TRBV12-5 to TRBJ2-1; no definite D call. The CDR3 runs 12 residues. Trimming pared 1 base from V and 3 bases from J, leaving 1 base between. Germline assignment: CDR1 LGHNT and CDR2 FRNRAP.

This clonotype was counted a few times. The V call is TRBV30, the J call TRBJ1-4; a weak D match, TRBD1 (5 bases). The CDR3 covers 13 residues. Germline CDR1 is GTSNPN and CDR2 is SVGIG (reference sequence). V was clipped by 2 bases and J by 4 bases, with 8 bases between them. CDR3 in amino acids: CAWSRQINEKLFF. CDR3 nucleotide sequence: TGTGCCTGGAGTAGACAGATTAATGAAAAACTGTTTTTT. Drawing the rest from reference TRBV30 and TRBJ1-4, the complete variable domain is SQTIHQWPATLVQPVGSPLSLECTVEGTSNPNLYWYRQAAGRGLQLLFYSVGIGQISSEVPQNLSASRPQDRQFILSSKKLLLSDSGFYLCAWSRQINEKLFFGSGTQLSVL.

Notes on this clonotype: This sequence may be a read error, since a much larger clone differs from it by one base. The rearrangement links TRBV6-6 to TRBJ2-7; D could derive from TRBD1 or TRBD2 (5 bases each). V lost 5 bases, J lost 9 bases, and 23 bases lay in between. The germline CDR1 and CDR2 sequences are MNHNY and SVGAGI (reference sequence). This CDR3 comprises 15 residues. The CDR3 reads CASSALRDGGSVQYF. The CDR3, as DNA: TGTGCCAGCAGTGCCCTCCGGGACGGCGGTAGCGTGCAGTACTTC.

The chain is built from TRBV15 and TRBJ1-5, with 9 nucleotides matching TRBD1. Germline V gene data show CDR1 as LNHNV and CDR2 as YYDKDF (reference sequence). CDR3 size: 16 residues. V shed 1 base and J 7 bases; nucleotides not matched to a gene: 8. CDR3 residues: CATSRGRGQGSQPQHF. CDR3 nucleotides: TGTGCCACCAGCAGAGGTAGGGGACAGGGTAGCCAGCCCCAGCATTTT.

The chain uses TRBV12-3 or TRBV12-4 and TRBJ2-5; TRBD2 is a possible D gene (6 bases). The CDR3 has 16 amino acids. The ends were cut back, 1 base at V and 0 bases at J, with 12 bases in the middle. CDR3 coding DNA: TGTGCCAGCAGTTTAGGAAGGGCTAGCGACCAAGAGACCCAGTACTTC. Residues: CASSLGRASDQETQYF.

The sample holds a few counts of this clonotype. The chain combines TRBV4-3 with TRBJ1-1; 9 bases agree with TRBD1. Germline V lookup: CDR1 LGHNA, CDR2 YSLEER. After removal of 4 bases from V and 6 bases from J, the junction contained 6 bases not matched to a gene. The CDR3 sequence is 14 residues long. The CDR3 bases are TGCGCCAGCAGCCGCCGGACAGGGGATGCTGAAGCTTTCTTT. Amino acids: CASSRRTGDAEAFF.

This clonotype was seen ten or more times. The V and J genes are TRBV6-5 and TRBJ2-2; maybe TRBD1 (5 bases). The CDR3 sequence is 14 residues long. Germline-derived CDR1 and CDR2 are MNHEY and SVGAGI. Trimming took off 5 bases at V and 5 bases at J, with 12 bases between the two ends. The CDR3 sequence is CASSRGLETGELFF. CDR3 bases: TGTGCCAGCAGTAGGGGCCTTGAGACCGGGGAGCTGTTTTTT.

This clonotype appeared many times. The chain combines TRBV12-3 or TRBV12-4 with TRBJ1-1; D perhaps matches TRBD1 (6 bases). The V end was cut by 5 bases, the J end by 6 bases, with 10 bases between. This CDR3 comprises 12 residues. The CDR3 coding sequence is TGTGCCAGCAGTGGAGGGGGTGCTGAAGCTTTCTTT. As protein: CASSGGGAEAFF.

The chain links TRBV27 to TRBJ2-3, with D unclear. The germline gives CDR1 MNHEY, CDR2 SMNVEV (reference sequence). The CDR3 loop spans 15 amino acids. Trimming removed 5 bases at V and 8 bases at J, with 20 bases between. CDR3 DNA: TGTGCCAGCAGTCTCGACTGGTGGGATACGGGTACGCAGTATTTT. Translated: CASSLDWWDTGTQYF.

This chain links TRBV19 with TRBJ2-5; 8 bases map to TRBD1. The CDR3 is made up of 15 amino acids. J was trimmed by 5 bases and V by 5 bases; bases with no gene match: 10. Germline V gene sequence: CDR1 LNHDA, CDR2 SQIVND (reference sequence). CDR3 DNA: TGTGCCAGTAGTGGACGGACAGGGACCGTGGAGACCCAGTACTTC. This sequence encodes CASSGRTGTVETQYF.

This clonotype appeared a few times. The rearrangement links TRBV20-1 to TRBJ2-1; TRBD2 agrees at 8 bases. V trimming: 3 bases; J trimming: 5 bases; junction bases outside the gene matches: 12. This CDR3 has 16 residues. The germline V gene encodes CDR1 DFQATT and CDR2 SNEGSKA (reference sequence). This chain's CDR3 is CSASRPGLGTNNEQFF. CDR3 DNA: TGCAGTGCTAGTCGTCCGGGACTAGGGACCAACAATGAGCAGTTCTTC.

This clonotype was counted only a few times. V and J are TRBV6-1 and TRBJ2-3, with 13 bases lining up with TRBD2. In germline, CDR1 is MNHNS, CDR2 SASEGT. After removal of 5 bases from V and 9 bases from J, the junction contained 14 bases not matched to a gene. This CDR3 comprises 17 residues. CDR3 region: CASSTTSGGSRGGTQYF. CDR3 coding DNA: TGTGCCAGCAGTACGACTAGCGGGGGGTCCCGCGGGGGGACGCAGTATTTT.

V gene TRBV5-1 combines with J gene TRBJ1-1; TRBD1 is a possible D gene (5 bases). The CDR3 length is 14 residues. V was pared by 2 bases and J by 6 bases, with 14 bases between. Germline CDR1 reads SGHRS; CDR2 reads YFSETQ. The chain's CDR3 is CASSLLPGASEAFF. CDR3 sequence (DNA): TGCGCCAGCAGCTTACTTCCCGGGGCCTCTGAAGCTTTCTTT.

The chain uses TRBV7-2 and TRBJ2-5; no clear D. CDR3 length equals 16 residues. Germline loops: CDR1 SGHTA, CDR2 FQGNSA. V lost 8 bases to trimming and J lost 3 bases, with 22 bases between them. The CDR3 bases are TGTGCCAGCCGCCAAGAGGTGGCAAGGGTCAAAGAGACCCAGTACTTC. This encodes CASRQEVARVKETQYF. The full variable domain, completed using reference TRBV7-2 and TRBJ2-5, is GAGVSQSPSNKVTEKGKDVELRCDPISGHTALYWYRQSLGQGLEFLIYFQGNSAPDKSGLPSDRFSAERTGGSVSTLTIQRTQQEDSAVYLCASRQEVARVKETQYFGPGTRLLVL.

In its sample, this clonotype was seen once. Just one base apart from a much larger clone, this may be a read error. This chain joins TRBV7-9 and TRBJ2-1; perhaps D is TRBD1 or TRBD2 (5 bases each). The CDR3 extends over 15 amino acids. CDR1 is SEHNR and CDR2 is FQNEAQ in the germline V gene (reference sequence). The CDR3 nucleotides are TGTGCCGGCAGCTCGGGACCGCGCTCCTACAATGAGCAGTTCTTC. Its translation is CAGSSGPRSYNEQFF.

The J gene is TRBJ2-3, the V gene TRBV28; D assignment may be TRBD1 or TRBD2 (5 bases each). CDR1 is MDHEN, CDR2 SYDVKM, per germline. Trimming took 7 bases from V and 0 from J, leaving 14 bases between them. There are 15 residues in the CDR3. The CDR3 protein is CASTQGRGSTDTQYF. The DNA of the CDR3 is TGTGCCAGCACCCAGGGACGGGGTAGCACAGATACGCAGTATTTT.

Only a few counts were recorded for this clonotype. CDR3 loop: CASSLQGVYGYTF. CDR3 bases: TGTGCCAGCAGCTTACAGGGGGTCTATGGCTACACCTTC. The chain couples TRBV3-1 to TRBJ1-2; 8 bases align to TRBD1. The CDR3 has 13 amino acids. V gave up 5 bases and J gave up 4 bases; unmatched junction bases: 3. Germline V gives CDR1 LGHDT, CDR2 YNNKEL (reference sequence).

This chain links TRBV9 with TRBJ2-1; 9 bases align to TRBD2. CDR1 SGDLS and CDR2 YYNGEE come from the germline V gene. Trimming took 4 bases from V and 3 from J; bases not matched to a gene: 5. The CDR3 length is 15 residues. The CDR3 is CASSRSGSFYNEQFF. The CDR3 DNA is TGTGCCAGCAGCCGTAGCGGGAGCTTCTACAATGAGCAGTTCTTC.

This clonotype showed up just a few times. The V call is TRBV7-9, the J call TRBJ2-7; D is perhaps TRBD2 (6 bases). Per the germline V gene, CDR1 is SEHNR and CDR2 is FQNEAQ (reference sequence). This CDR3 comprises 14 residues. V gave up 3 bases and J gave up 0 bases, with 9 bases separating them. CDR3 DNA: TGTGCCAGCAGCTTTTCTAGCGTCTCCTACGAGCAGTACTTC. Translating it yields CASSFSSVSYEQYF.

The chain couples TRBV28 to TRBJ2-7; the match to TRBD1 covers 8 bases. Germline V gives CDR1 MDHEN, CDR2 SYDVKM. The CDR3 consists of 21 residues. V dropped 1 base and J dropped 3; count of bases not matched to a gene: 23. The CDR3 region is CASSLSIGGVKSDRDIYEQYF. Here the CDR3 DNA reads TGTGCCAGCAGTTTATCGATTGGTGGGGTCAAGTCGGACAGGGATATCTACGAGCAGTACTTC.

There are many counts of this clonotype. The rearrangement joins TRBV27 to TRBJ2-4; D is perhaps TRBD1 or TRBD2 (5 bases each). The CDR3 runs to 10 residues. Germline CDR1 and CDR2: MNHEY and SMNVEV (reference sequence). Deletions cut 8 bases from V and 10 bases from J, with 9 bases between. CDR3 nucleotide sequence: TGTGCCAGCGGCTGGGGGATTCAGTACTTC. Its protein product is CASGWGIQYF.

This clonotype was seen at least ten times. The chain joins TRBV2 to TRBJ2-5; possible D gene TRBD1, 6 bases. The CDR3 extends over 15 amino acids. In germline, CDR1 is SNHLY, CDR2 FYNNEI. Trimming stripped 8 bases from V and 7 bases from J, with 23 bases between. The CDR3 DNA reads TGTGCCAGCTGCCGTGTCGAGGGGGTTAGGGGGACCCAGTACTTC. Protein product: CASCRVEGVRGTQYF.